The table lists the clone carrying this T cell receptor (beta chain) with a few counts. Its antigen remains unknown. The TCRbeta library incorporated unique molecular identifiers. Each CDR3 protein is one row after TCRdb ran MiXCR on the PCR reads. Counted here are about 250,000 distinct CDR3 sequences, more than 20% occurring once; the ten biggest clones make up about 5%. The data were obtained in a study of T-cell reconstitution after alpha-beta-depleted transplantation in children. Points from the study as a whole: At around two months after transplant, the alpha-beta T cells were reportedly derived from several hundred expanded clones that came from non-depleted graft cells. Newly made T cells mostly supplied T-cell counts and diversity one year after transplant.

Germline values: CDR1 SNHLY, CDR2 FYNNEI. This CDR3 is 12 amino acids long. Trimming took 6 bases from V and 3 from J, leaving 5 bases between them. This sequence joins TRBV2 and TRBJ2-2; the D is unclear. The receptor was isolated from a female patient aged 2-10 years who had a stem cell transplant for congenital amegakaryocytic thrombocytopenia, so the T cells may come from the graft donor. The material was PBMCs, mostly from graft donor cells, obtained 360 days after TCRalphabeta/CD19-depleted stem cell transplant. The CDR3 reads CASRIDTGELFF. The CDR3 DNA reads TGTGCCAGCAGAATTGACACCGGGGAGCTGTTTTTT.